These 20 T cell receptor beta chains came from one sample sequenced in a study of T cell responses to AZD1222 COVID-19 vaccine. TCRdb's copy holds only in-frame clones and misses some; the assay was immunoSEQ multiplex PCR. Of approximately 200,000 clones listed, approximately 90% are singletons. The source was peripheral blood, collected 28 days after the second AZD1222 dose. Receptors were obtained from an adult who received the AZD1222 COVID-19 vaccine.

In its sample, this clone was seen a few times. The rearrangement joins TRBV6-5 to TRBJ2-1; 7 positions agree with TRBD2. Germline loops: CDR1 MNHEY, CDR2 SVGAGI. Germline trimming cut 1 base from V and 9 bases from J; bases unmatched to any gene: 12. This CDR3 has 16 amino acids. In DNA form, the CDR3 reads TGTGCCAGCAGTTACTGGTTGGGCGGGAGTTTAGGTGAGCAGTTCTTC. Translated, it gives CASSYWLGGSLGEQFF.

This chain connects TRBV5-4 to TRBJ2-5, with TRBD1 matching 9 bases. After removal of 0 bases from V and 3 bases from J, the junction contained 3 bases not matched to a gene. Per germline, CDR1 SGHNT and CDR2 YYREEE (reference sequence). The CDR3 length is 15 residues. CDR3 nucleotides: TGTGCCAGCAGCTTGGCGGACAGGGGCAAAGAGACCCAGTACTTC. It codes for CASSLADRGKETQYF.

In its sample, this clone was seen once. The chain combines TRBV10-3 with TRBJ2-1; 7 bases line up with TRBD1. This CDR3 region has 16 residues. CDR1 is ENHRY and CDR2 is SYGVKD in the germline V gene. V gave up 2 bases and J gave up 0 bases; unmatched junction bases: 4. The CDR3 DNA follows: TGTGCCATCAGTGAGAACAGGGGCGGCTCCTACAATGAGCAGTTCTTC. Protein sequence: CAISENRGGSYNEQFF.

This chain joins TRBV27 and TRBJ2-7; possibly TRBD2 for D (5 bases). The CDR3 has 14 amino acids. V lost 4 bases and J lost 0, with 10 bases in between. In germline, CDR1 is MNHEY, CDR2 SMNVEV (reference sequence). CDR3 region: CASSSGLFSYEQYF. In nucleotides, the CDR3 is TGTGCCAGCAGTTCAGGACTTTTCTCCTACGAGCAGTACTTC.

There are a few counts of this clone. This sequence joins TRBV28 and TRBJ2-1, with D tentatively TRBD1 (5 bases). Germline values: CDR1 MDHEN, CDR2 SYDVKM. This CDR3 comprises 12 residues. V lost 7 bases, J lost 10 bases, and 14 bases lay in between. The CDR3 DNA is TGTGCCAGCACCTTCCAGGGCGACGAGCAGTTCTTC. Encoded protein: CASTFQGDEQFF.

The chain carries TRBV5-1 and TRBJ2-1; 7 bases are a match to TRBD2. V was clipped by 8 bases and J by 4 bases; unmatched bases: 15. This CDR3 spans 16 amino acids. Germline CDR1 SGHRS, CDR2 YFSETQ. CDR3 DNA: TGCGCCAGTTTCCTGGGGCCCGCGGGAGTATACAATGAGCAGTTCTTC. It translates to CASFLGPAGVYNEQFF.

The CDR3: CASSPARGGSEQFF. The CDR3, as DNA: TGTGCCAGCTCGCCAGCTCGGGGGGGGAGTGAGCAGTTCTTC. V usage is TRBV18 and J usage is TRBJ2-1; 8 nucleotides match TRBD2. Germline V lookup: CDR1 KGHSH, CDR2 LQKENI. The CDR3 has 14 amino acids. V shed 6 bases, J shed 9 bases, and the junction held 10 bases outside the gene matches.

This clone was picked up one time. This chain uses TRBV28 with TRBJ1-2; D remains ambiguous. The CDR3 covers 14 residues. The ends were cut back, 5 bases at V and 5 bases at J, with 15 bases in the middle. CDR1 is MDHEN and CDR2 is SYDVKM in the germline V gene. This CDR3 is CASSDTPDGYGYTF. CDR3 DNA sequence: TGTGCCAGCAGTGACACACCGGACGGGTATGGCTACACCTTC.

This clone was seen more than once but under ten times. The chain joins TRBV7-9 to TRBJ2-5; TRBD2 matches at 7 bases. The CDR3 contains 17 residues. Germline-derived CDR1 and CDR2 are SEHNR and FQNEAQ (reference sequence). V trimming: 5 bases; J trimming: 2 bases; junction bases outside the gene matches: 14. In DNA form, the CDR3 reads TGTGCCAGCAGCCCCAATACCGGGACTACCCTTCAAGAGACCCAGTACTTC. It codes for CASSPNTGTTLQETQYF.

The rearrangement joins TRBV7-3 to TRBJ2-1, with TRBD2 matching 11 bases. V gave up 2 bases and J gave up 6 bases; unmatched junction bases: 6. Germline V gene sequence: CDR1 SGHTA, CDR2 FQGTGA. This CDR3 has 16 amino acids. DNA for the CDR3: TGTGCCAGCAGCTTATCAAGGCTAGCGGGAGGCAATGAGCAGTTCTTC. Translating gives CASSLSRLAGGNEQFF.

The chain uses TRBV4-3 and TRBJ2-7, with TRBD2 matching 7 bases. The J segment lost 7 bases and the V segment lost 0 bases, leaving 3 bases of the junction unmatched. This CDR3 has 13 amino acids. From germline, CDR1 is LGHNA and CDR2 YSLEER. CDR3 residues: CASSQEEAGEQYF. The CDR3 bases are TGCGCCAGCAGCCAAGAAGAAGCGGGAGAGCAGTACTTC.

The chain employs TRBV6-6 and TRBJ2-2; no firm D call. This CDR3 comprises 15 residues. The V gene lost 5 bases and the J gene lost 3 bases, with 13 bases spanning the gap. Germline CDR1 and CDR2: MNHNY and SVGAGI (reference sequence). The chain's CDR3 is CASSRTDEDTGELFF. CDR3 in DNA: TGTGCCAGCAGTCGGACGGATGAAGACACCGGGGAGCTGTTTTTT.

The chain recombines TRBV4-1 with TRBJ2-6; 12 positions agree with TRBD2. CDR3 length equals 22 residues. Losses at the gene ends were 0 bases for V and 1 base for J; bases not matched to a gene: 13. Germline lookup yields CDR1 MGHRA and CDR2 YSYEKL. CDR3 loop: CASSQEGSGRLAGESGANVLTF. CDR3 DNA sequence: TGCGCCAGCAGCCAAGAAGGTTCAGGGAGACTAGCGGGAGAATCTGGGGCCAACGTCCTGACTTTC.

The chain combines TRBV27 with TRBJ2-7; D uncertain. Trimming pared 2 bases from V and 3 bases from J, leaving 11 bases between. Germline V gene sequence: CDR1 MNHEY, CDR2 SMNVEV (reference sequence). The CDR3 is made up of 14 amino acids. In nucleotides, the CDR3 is TGTGCCAGCAGTTTAACAGTTATGAGCTACGAGCAGTACTTC. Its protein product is CASSLTVMSYEQYF.

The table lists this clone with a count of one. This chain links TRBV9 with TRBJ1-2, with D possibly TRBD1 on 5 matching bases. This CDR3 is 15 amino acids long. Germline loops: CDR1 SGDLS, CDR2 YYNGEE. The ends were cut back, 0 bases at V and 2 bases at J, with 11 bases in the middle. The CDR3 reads CASSVAQVINYGYTF. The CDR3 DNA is TGTGCCAGCAGCGTAGCACAGGTCATAAACTATGGCTACACCTTC.

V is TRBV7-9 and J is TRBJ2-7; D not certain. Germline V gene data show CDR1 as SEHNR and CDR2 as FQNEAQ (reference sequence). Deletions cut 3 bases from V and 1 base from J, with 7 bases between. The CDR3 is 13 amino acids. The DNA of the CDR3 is TGTGCCAGCAGCTTGGACGAGTCCTACGAGCAGTACTTC. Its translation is CASSLDESYEQYF.

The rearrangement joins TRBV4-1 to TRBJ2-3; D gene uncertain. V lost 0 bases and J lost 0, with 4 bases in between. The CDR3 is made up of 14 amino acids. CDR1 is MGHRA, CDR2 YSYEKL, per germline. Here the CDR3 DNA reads TGCGCCAGCAGCCAAGAGGCTAGCACAGATACGCAGTATTTT. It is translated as CASSQEASTDTQYF.

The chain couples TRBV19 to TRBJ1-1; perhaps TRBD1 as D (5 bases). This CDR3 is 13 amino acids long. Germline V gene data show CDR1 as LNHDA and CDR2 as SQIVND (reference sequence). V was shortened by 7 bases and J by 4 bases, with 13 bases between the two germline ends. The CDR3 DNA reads TGTGCCAGTACCCGACAGCTAGCCACTGAAGCTTTCTTT. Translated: CASTRQLATEAFF.

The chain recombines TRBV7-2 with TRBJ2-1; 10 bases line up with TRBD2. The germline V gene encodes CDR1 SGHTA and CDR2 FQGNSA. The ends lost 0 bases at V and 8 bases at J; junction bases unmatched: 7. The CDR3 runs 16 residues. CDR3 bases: TGTGCCAGCAGCTTAGCGTCCAGCGGGAGGGCCGATGAGCAGTTCTTC. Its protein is CASSLASSGRADEQFF.

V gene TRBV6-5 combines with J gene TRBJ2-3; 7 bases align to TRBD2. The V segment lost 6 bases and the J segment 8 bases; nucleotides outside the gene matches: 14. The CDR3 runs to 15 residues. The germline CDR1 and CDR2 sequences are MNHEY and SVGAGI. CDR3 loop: CASRTPGAGEGTQYF. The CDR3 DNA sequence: TGTGCCAGCAGAACCCCTGGGGCGGGAGAGGGTACGCAGTATTTT.